This T cell receptor beta chain was sequenced for a study of cytomegalovirus exposure and HLA in healthy donors. Study-level findings and limits: CMV serostatus was the only immune exposure information that was available. A later look showed TCR association rates differing by HLA locus, highest for DRB1 and lowest for HLA-C.

The donors were healthy bone marrow donors. 13 Jbeta primers and 60 Vbeta primers were used for the PCR. The protocol was immunoSEQ multiplex PCR, while the TCRdb copy is restricted to in-frame clones and leaves out a portion. The sample carries over 100,000 clones, over 50% recorded once. On this clone itself: As yet, its antigen is unknown.

Trimming cost V 1 base and J 4 bases, with 9 bases left between them. The CDR3 is 13 residues long. The germline V gene has CDR1 SGHDT and CDR2 YYEEEE. The J gene is TRBJ2-7, the V gene TRBV5-6; D remains unclear. Sequenced material: PBMCs. The TCR was taken from a middle-aged woman in good health and CMV-seropositive. The CDR3 DNA follows: TGTGCCAGCAGCTTGACCCCGCAGTACGAGCAGTACTTC. Protein product: CASSLTPQYEQYF.